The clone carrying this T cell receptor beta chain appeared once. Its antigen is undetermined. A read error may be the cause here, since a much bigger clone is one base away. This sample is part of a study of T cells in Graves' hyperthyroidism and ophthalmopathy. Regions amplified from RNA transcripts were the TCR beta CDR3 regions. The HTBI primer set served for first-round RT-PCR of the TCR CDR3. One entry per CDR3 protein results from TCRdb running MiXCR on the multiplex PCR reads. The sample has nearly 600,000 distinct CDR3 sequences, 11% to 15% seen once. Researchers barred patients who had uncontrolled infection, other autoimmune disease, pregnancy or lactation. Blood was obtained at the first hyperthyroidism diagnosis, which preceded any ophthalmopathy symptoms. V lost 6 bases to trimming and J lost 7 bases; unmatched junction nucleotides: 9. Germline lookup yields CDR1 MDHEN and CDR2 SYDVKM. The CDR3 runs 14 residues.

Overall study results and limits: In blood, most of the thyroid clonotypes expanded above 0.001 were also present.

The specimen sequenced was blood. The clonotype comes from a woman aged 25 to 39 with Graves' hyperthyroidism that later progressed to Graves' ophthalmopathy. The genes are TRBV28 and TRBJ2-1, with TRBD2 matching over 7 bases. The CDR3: CASRPGLVINEQFF. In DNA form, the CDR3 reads TGTGCCAGCAGACCTGGACTAGTGATTAATGAGCAGTTCTTC.